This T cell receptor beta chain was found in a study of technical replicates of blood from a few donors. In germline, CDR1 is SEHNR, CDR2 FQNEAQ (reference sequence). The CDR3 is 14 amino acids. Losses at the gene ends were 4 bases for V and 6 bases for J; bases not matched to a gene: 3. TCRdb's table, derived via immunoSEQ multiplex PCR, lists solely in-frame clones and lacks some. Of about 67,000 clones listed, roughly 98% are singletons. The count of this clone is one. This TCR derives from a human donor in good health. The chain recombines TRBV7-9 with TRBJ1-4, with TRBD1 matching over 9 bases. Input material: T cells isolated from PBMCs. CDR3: CASSWTGEDEKLFF. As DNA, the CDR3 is TGTGCCAGCAGCTGGACAGGGGAGGATGAAAAACTGTTTTTT.